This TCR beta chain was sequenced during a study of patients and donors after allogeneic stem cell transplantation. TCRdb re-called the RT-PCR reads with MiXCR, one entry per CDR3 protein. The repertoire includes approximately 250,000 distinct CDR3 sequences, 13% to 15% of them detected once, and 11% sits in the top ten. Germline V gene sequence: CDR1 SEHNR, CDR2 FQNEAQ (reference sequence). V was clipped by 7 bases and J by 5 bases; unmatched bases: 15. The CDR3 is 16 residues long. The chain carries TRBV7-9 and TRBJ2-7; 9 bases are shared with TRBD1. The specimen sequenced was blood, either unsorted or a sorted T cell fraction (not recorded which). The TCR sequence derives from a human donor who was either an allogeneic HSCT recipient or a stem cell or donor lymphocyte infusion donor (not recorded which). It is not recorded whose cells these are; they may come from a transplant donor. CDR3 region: CASKRQATGGRDEQYF. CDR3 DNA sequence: TGTGCCAGCAAGAGGCAAGCGACAGGGGGTAGGGACGAGCAGTACTTC.